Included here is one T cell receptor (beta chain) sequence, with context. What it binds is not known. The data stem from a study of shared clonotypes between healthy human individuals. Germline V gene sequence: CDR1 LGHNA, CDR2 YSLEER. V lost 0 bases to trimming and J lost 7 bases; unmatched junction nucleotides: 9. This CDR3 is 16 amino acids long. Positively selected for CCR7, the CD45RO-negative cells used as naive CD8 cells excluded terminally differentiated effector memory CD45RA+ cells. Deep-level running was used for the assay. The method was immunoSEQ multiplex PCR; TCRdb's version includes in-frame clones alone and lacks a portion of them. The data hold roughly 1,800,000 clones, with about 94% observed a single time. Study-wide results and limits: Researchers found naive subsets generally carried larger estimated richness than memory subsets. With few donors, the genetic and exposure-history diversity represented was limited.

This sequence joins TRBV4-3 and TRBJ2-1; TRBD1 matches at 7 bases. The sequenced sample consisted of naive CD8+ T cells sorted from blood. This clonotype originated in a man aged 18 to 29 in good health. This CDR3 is CASSQDRNRGTNEQFF. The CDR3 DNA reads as TGCGCCAGCAGCCAAGATCGAAACAGGGGTACGAATGAGCAGTTCTTC.